This T cell receptor beta chain is drawn from a study of CD8 T cells in ankylosing spondylitis. Findings of the study overall: Blood of patients with ankylosing spondylitis appeared to be characterized by a TCR beta motif of roughly eight highly homologous variants. Matched ankylosing spondylitis synovial fluid reportedly showed significant enrichment of disease-linked clones. Earlier literature documents some of the motif variants in reactive arthritis synovial fluid and blood.

With molecular barcodes, quantitative 5'-RACE was used to make the TCR beta libraries. TCRdb independently ran MiXCR on the 5' RACE reads; one entry per CDR3 protein. This sample has around 390,000 distinct CDR3 sequences; around 22% occur once, and the top ten carry roughly 16%. Comments on this clonotype: The antigen is undetermined.

This receptor was taken from a male donor with ankylosing spondylitis. What was sequenced was blood, either unsorted or a sorted T cell fraction (not recorded which).

This CDR3 reads CASSLLTGETQYF. Written as DNA, the CDR3 is TGTGCCAGCAGCTTACTAACAGGGGAGACCCAGTACTTC. This chain links TRBV7-3 with TRBJ2-5; D possibly corresponds to TRBD1 (6 bases). CDR1 is SGHTA, CDR2 FQGTGA, per germline. Trimming took 2 bases from V and 5 from J, leaving 9 bases between them. CDR3 size: 13 residues.